This is a list of T cell receptor beta chains from one sample in a study of siplizumab effects on memory and regulatory T cells. Assay used: immunoSEQ multiplex PCR; TCRdb lists only in-frame clones, some missing. The sample includes tens of thousands of clones, 87% of them seen just once. The specimen sequenced was naive CD8+ T cells sorted from blood. These receptors were collected from a human donor in good health. Each CDR3 is given with its conserved first and last residue. The order of the fields is clone size, D gene, V gene, J gene, CDR3 protein, CDR3 DNA. D genes are given only for firm matches. The listing skips clone size in some rows; elsewhere it reads once, few, many or a size class.

>NA|NA|TRBV14|TRBJ2-1
CASSPPSDEQFF
TGTGCCAGCAGTCCCCCCAGTGACGAGCAGTTCTTC
>NA|NA|TRBV19|TRBJ1-1
CASTPGGAYTEAFF
TGTGCCAGTACCCCGGGGGGCGCGTATACTGAAGCTTTCTTT
>NA|NA|TRBV5-1|TRBJ1-1
CASSTERQLNTEAFF
TGCGCCAGCAGCACCGAGAGACAGTTGAACACTGAAGCTTTCTTT
>few|NA|TRBV12-5|TRBJ2-7
CASLVVPGSDEQYF
TGTGCTAGTCTAGTAGTTCCCGGGTCCGACGAGCAGTACTTC
>NA|TRBD1|TRBV6-5|TRBJ2-7
CASSYRGQGVYEQYF
TGTGCCAGCAGTTACCGAGGCCAGGGGGTCTACGAGCAGTACTTC
>NA|TRBD1|TRBV18|TRBJ2-7
CASSLRDSHVNEQYF
TGTGCCAGCTCCCTCCGGGACAGTCACGTAAACGAGCAGTACTTC
>NA|TRBD2|TRBV5-1|TRBJ2-5
CASSRGASGDETQYF
TGCGCCAGCAGCCGGGGGGCTAGCGGGGACGAGACCCAGTACTTC
>NA|NA|TRBV6-1|TRBJ2-7
CASSEWFLGGTYEQYF
TGTGCCAGCAGTGAATGGTTTCTTGGGGGGACCTACGAGCAGTACTTC
>NA|NA|TRBV7-9|TRBJ1-1
CASSPPGAFF
TGTGCCAGCAGCCCCCCGGGAGCTTTCTTT
>few|NA|TRBV18|TRBJ1-1
CASSGMNTEAFF
TGTGCCAGCTCAGGCATGAACACTGAAGCTTTCTTT
>once|TRBD1|TRBV7-2|TRBJ1-1
CASSLGQGFEAFF
TGTGCCAGCAGCTTAGGACAGGGCTTTGAAGCTTTCTTT
>NA|NA|TRBV27|TRBJ2-7
CASRDFYEQYF
TGTGCCAGTAGGGACTTCTACGAGCAGTACTTC
>NA|NA|TRBV11-2|TRBJ1-3
CASSFRDSGNTIYF
TGTGCCAGCAGCTTCAGGGACTCTGGAAACACCATATATTTT
>NA|NA|TRBV27|TRBJ1-1
CASSLVGTNTEAFF
TGTGCCAGCAGTTTGGTTGGAACGAACACTGAAGCTTTCTTT
>few|NA|TRBV19|TRBJ1-5
CASSIGSRDQHF
TGTGCCAGTAGTATAGGGTCCAGGGACCAGCATTTT
>once|NA|TRBV6-5|TRBJ2-7
CASSYPGPTYEQYF
TGTGCCAGCAGTTACCCTGGACCCACCTACGAGCAGTACTTC
>once|NA|TRBV15|TRBJ1-5
CATSRAGYNQPQHF
TGTGCCACCAGCAGAGCCGGGTACAATCAGCCCCAGCATTTT
>NA|TRBD1|TRBV27|TRBJ1-4
CASGPGTGGEKLFF
TGTGCCAGCGGACCCGGGACAGGGGGCGAAAAACTGTTTTTT
>NA|NA|TRBV29-1|TRBJ1-2
CSVLETYGYTF
TGCAGCGTTTTGGAGACCTATGGCTACACCTTC
>NA|TRBD2|TRBV19|TRBJ2-1
CASSTLAGVSYNEQFF
TGTGCCAGTAGTACCCTAGCGGGAGTGTCGTACAATGAGCAGTTCTTC
>few|NA|TRBV5-4|TRBJ1-5
CASNLEGQPQHF
TGTGCCAGCAACCTGGAGGGACAGCCCCAGCATTTT
>NA|TRBD2|TRBV13|TRBJ2-1
CASSFHTSGGAVFGNEQFF
TGTGCCAGCAGCTTCCATACTAGCGGGGGGGCTGTTTTTGGCAATGAGCAGTTCTTC
>NA|TRBD2|TRBV19|TRBJ2-7
CASSTDPREGYEQYF
TGTGCCAGTAGTACCGACCCGAGGGAGGGCTACGAGCAGTACTTC
>NA|NA|TRBV7-9|TRBJ2-3
CASSSRVRSTDTQYF
TGTGCCAGCAGCTCTAGAGTCCGGAGCACAGATACGCAGTATTTT
>once|NA|TRBV7-9|TRBJ2-5
CASSTSYSFQETQYF
TGTGCCAGCAGCACTTCTTACAGTTTCCAAGAGACCCAGTACTTC
>once|TRBD1|TRBV6-1|TRBJ2-7
CASGQGQYYEQYF
TGTGCCAGCGGACAGGGCCAGTATTACGAGCAGTACTTC
>NA|TRBD1|TRBV28|TRBJ2-1
CASRDRVFGDEQFF
TGTGCCAGCAGGGACAGGGTCTTCGGGGATGAGCAGTTCTTC
>NA|NA|TRBV27|TRBJ1-1
CASSAGPGGYTEAFF
TGTGCCAGCAGCGCCGGCCCCGGAGGGTACACTGAAGCTTTCTTT
>NA|NA|TRBV11-2|TRBJ1-6
CASSRGREPLHF
TGTGCCAGCAGCCGCGGGCGGGAACCCCTCCACTTT
>NA|NA|TRBV7-6|TRBJ1-1
CASSSGPGTTEAFF
TGTGCCAGCAGCTCTGGCCCCGGGACCACTGAAGCTTTCTTT
>NA|TRBD1|TRBV7-9|TRBJ2-7
CASSFQPGQGAPREQYF
TGTGCCAGCAGCTTTCAACCGGGACAGGGGGCGCCACGGGAGCAGTACTTC
>NA|NA|TRBV7-9|TRBJ2-7
CASSSTLGEQGIGEQYF
TGTGCCAGCAGCTCGACACTAGGGGAACAGGGAATAGGCGAGCAGTACTTC
>NA|NA|TRBV27|TRBJ2-1
CASSYRGSYNEQFF
TGTGCCAGCAGTTATAGGGGCTCCTACAATGAGCAGTTCTTC
>NA|NA|TRBV11-3|TRBJ2-1
CASSSRGREAEQFF
TGTGCCAGCAGCTCCCGAGGCAGGGAAGCTGAGCAGTTCTTC
>NA|NA|TRBV19|TRBJ1-5
CASATALNQPQHF
TGTGCCAGTGCGACAGCTTTGAATCAGCCCCAGCATTTT
>NA|TRBD2|TRBV4-1|TRBJ2-7
CASSLKLAGTYEQYF
TGCGCCAGCAGCCTGAAACTAGCGGGGACCTACGAGCAGTACTTC
>NA|TRBD1|TRBV29-1|TRBJ1-1
CSVPQGARAFF
TGCAGCGTTCCACAGGGGGCGCGAGCTTTCTTT
>NA|NA|TRBV27|TRBJ1-5
CASSSGPYSNQPQHF
TGTGCCAGCAGCTCGGGACCCTATAGCAATCAGCCCCAGCATTTT
>few|TRBD1|TRBV7-9|TRBJ2-7
CASSFDRVVDEQYF
TGTGCCAGCAGCTTCGACAGGGTTGTAGACGAGCAGTACTTC
>NA|NA|TRBV5-6|TRBJ2-7
CASSSTGASYEQYF
TGTGCCAGCAGCTCCACGGGGGCGTCCTACGAGCAGTACTTC
>NA|TRBD2|TRBV7-9|TRBJ2-3
CASSPLAGGPTDTQYF
TGTGCCAGCAGCCCCCTAGCGGGGGGGCCCACAGATACGCAGTATTTT
>NA|TRBD1|TRBV27|TRBJ1-1
CASRLQGTEAFF
TGTGCCAGCAGACTACAGGGGACTGAAGCTTTCTTT
>NA|NA|TRBV6-5|TRBJ2-1
CASSYVGLNNEQFF
TGTGCCAGCAGTTACGTGGGTCTTAACAATGAGCAGTTCTTC
>NA|NA|TRBV7-6|TRBJ2-7
CASSFEGHGEQYF
TGTGCCAGCAGCTTCGAGGGGCACGGCGAGCAGTACTTC
>NA|NA|TRBV11-3|TRBJ1-1
CASSLDGQEAFF
TGTGCCAGCAGCTTAGATGGACAGGAAGCTTTCTTT
>NA|NA|TRBV21-1|TRBJ1-1
CASSKEAQEVNTEAFF
TGTGCCAGCAGCAAAGAGGCTCAAGAGGTGAACACTGAAGCTTTCTTT
>once|TRBD1|TRBV5-1|TRBJ2-1
CASSLADRAHEQFF
TGCGCCAGCAGCCTCGCTGACAGGGCCCATGAGCAGTTCTTC
>NA|TRBD1|TRBV10-3|TRBJ1-6
CAISESGGVEPLHF
TGTGCCATCAGTGAGTCAGGGGGCGTTGAACCCCTCCACTTT
>NA|NA|TRBV7-8|TRBJ2-7
CASSLARQASYEQYF
TGTGCCAGCAGCTTAGCGCGGCAGGCTTCCTACGAGCAGTACTTC
>NA|NA|TRBV21-1|TRBJ1-1
CASSKGPEHYTEAFF
TGTGCCAGCAGCAAAGGGCCGGAACACTACACTGAAGCTTTCTTT
>NA|NA|TRBV6-5|TRBJ1-1
CASSWDGLNTEAFF
TGTGCCAGCAGTTGGGACGGATTGAACACTGAAGCTTTCTTT
>NA|NA|TRBV27|TRBJ2-2
CASSFTNTGELFF
TGTGCCAGCAGTTTTACGAACACCGGGGAGCTGTTTTTT
>NA|NA|TRBV19|TRBJ1-1
CASSTGKWTEAFF
TGTGCCAGTAGTACAGGGAAGTGGACTGAAGCTTTCTTT
>few|NA|TRBV7-9|TRBJ2-2
CAIREGSGELFF
TGTGCCATCAGAGAGGGTTCCGGGGAGCTGTTTTTT
>NA|TRBD1|TRBV2|TRBJ1-2
CASSAGQRYGYTF
TGTGCCAGCAGTGCGGGACAGCGCTATGGCTACACCTTC
>NA|NA|TRBV4-1|TRBJ2-3
CASSPRTEDTQYF
TGCGCCAGCAGCCCGCGGACTGAAGATACGCAGTATTTT
>once|NA|TRBV19|TRBJ1-4
CASSIDQGWHEKLFF
TGTGCCAGTAGTATAGATCAGGGGTGGCATGAAAAACTGTTTTTT